The present TCR beta chain was sequenced within a study of T cell changes during pregnancy in multiple sclerosis. Libraries were prepared by immunoSEQ multiplex PCR; TCRdb keeps only in-frame clonotypes and omits some of them. Here the sample spans around 62,000 clones, roughly 93% being singletons. Germline loops: CDR1 PRHDT, CDR2 FYEKMQ (reference sequence). Trimming left V 5 bases short and J 0 bases short, with 15 bases between. The CDR3 has 16 residues. This clone was detected only once. The source was CD8+ T cells from peripheral blood mononuclear cells, collected in the second trimester of pregnancy. The receptor was isolated from a female donor with multiple sclerosis, enrolled in a pregnancy study. The chain has TRBV13 and TRBJ2-3; D might be TRBD1 (6 bases). CDR3 sequence: CASSPSAGVSTDTQYF. The CDR3 bases are TGTGCCAGCAGCCCCTCGGCAGGGGTTAGCACAGATACGCAGTATTTT.